This T cell receptor beta chain was recovered during a study of blood T cell repertoires in COVID-19. Study in general: Samples taken during acute and convalescent COVID-19 were collected in the United States, Italy and Spain.

Source study methods: Estimated nucleated cell counts came from reference gene primer amplification. Generated by immunoSEQ multiplex PCR, the TCRdb table keeps only in-frame clones and is missing some. Clone size and the V and J calls come from that table; the DNA yielded D and trimming. The data show about 160,000 clones, 79% seen once. The CDR3 covers 14 residues. Germline V CDR1 and CDR2: KGHSH, LQKENI. With 3 bases clipped from V and 7 bases from J, the junction kept 9 bases outside the gene matches. This chain links TRBV18 with TRBJ2-7, with 7 bases fitting TRBD1. Sequencing was performed on peripheral blood. The sequence came from a woman aged 55 to 70 with COVID-19, enrolled during active disease. The CDR3 spells CASSPVQGSGEQYV. The DNA of the CDR3 is TGTGCCAGCTCACCTGTACAGGGGTCAGGGGAGCAGTACGTC.